The sample holds many counts of the clone carrying this TCR beta chain. These data belong to a study of Graves' ophthalmopathy and Graves' hyperthyroidism. V lost 0 bases, J lost 5 bases, and 16 bases lay in between. The CDR3 contains 16 residues. Germline CDR1 reads SEHNR; CDR2 reads FQNEAQ (reference sequence). Orbital computed tomography and thyroid ultrasound, along with TRAb, serum thyroxine and clinical symptoms, underpinned diagnosis. Amplification of TCR beta CDR3 regions used RNA transcripts. HTBI primers primed a first-round RT-PCR, and a second-round multiplex PCR followed. TCRdb reprocessed the multiplex PCR reads via MiXCR and lists one record per CDR3 protein. In the table there are 500,000 to 800,000 distinct CDR3 sequences, over 40% of which are singletons.

Sequencing was performed on peripheral blood. The J gene is TRBJ2-5, the V gene TRBV7-9; D is undetermined. The source of this sequence is an adult man with Graves' ophthalmopathy. The CDR3 loop reads CASSLALMGKWETQYF. CDR3 coding DNA: TGTGCCAGCAGCTTAGCGCTAATGGGGAAGTGGGAGACCCAGTACTTC.